This T cell receptor beta chain was identified in a study of T-cell memory formation after mild COVID-19. Looking at the study overall: Among the donors, TCR clusters were largely specific to each donor. Broader study findings: There were some responding clones in pre-infection memory, which suggested that cross-reactive memory had joined. Contracting CD8+ clones were enriched in EMRA, CD4+ mainly in CM and EM.

A single record per CDR3 protein comes from TCRdb applying MiXCR to the 5' RACE reads. The sample lists around 440,000 distinct CDR3 sequences, 15% to 20% occurring once. The sample holds a few counts of this clonotype. Antigen: not known. This CDR3 has 17 amino acids. The V segment lost 1 base and the J segment 6 bases; nucleotides outside the gene matches: 11. The material sequenced was PBMCs or a T cell subset sorted from them (not recorded which). This sequence joins TRBV12-3 or TRBV12-4 and TRBJ2-3, with 9 bases identical to TRBD2. The origin of this receptor is an adult woman who had mild COVID-19 (a few samples of this study predate the infection). Cell type and time point are not known. CDR3 nucleotides: TGTGCCAGCAGTTTAGGAGCCCTAGCGGGACTCGGCGATACGCAGTATTTT. Its protein is CASSLGALAGLGDTQYF.